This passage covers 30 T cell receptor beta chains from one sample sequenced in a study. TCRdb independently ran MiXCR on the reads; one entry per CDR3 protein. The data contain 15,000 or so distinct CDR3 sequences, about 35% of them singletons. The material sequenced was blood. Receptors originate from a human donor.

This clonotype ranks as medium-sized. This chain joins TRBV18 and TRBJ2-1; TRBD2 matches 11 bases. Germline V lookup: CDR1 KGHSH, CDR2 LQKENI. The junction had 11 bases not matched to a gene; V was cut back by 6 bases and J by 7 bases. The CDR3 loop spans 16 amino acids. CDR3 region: CASSSPTSGSGNEQFF. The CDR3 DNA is TGTGCCAGCTCGTCACCTACTAGCGGGAGTGGTAATGAGCAGTTCTTC.

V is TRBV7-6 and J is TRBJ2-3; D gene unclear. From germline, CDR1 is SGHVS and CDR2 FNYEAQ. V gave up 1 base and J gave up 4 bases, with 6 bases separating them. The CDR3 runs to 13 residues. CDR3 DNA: TGTGCCAGCAGCTTAGGACGCGCAGATACGCAGTATTTT. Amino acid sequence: CASSLGRADTQYF.

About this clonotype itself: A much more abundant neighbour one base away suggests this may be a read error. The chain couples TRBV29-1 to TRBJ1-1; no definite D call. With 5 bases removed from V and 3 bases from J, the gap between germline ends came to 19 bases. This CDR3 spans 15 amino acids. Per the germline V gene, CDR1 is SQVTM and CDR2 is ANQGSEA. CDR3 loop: CSVLVLGYTDTEAFF. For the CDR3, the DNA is TGCAGCGTTCTCGTCCTGGGGTACACGGACACTGAAGCTTTCTTT.

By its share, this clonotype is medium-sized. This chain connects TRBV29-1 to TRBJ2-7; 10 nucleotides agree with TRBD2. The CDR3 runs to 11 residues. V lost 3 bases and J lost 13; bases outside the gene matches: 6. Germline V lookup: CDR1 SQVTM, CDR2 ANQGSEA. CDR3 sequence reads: CSVEGSGRIYF. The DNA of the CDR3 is TGCAGCGTTGAGGGTAGCGGGAGGATTTACTTC.

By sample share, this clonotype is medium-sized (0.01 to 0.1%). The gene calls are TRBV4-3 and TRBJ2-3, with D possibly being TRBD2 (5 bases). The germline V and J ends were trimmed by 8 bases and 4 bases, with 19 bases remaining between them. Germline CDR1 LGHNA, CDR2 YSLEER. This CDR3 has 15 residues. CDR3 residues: CASGIQLGAADTQYF. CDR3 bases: TGCGCCAGCGGTATCCAACTAGGAGCGGCAGATACGCAGTATTTT.

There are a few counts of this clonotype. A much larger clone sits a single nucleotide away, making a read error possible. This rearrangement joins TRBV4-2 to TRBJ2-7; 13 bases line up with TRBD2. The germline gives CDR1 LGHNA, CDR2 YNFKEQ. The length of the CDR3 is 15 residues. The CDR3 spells CANSPLAGGVYEQYF. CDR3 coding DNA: TGTGCCAACAGCCCACTAGCGGGAGGGGTGTACGAGCAGTACTTC.

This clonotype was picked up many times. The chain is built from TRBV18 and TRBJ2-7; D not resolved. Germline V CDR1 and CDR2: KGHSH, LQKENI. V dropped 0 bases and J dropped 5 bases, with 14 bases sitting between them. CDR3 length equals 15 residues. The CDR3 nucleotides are TGTGCCAGCTCACCACCGGGCCTCGCCAAGGACGAGCAGTACTTC. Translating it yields CASSPPGLAKDEQYF.

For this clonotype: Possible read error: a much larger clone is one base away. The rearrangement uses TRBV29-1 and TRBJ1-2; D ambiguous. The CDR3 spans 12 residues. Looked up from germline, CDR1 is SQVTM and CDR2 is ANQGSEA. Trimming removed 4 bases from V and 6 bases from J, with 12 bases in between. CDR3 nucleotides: TGCAGCGTTGTAGGGAGAATTCATGGCTACACCTTC. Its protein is CSVVGRIHGYTF.

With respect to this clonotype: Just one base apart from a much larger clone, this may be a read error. DNA of the CDR3: TGTGCCAGCAGCCTCAGGGTTTCGGCTCAAGCTTTCTTT. Encoded protein: CASSLRVSAQAFF. The rearrangement joins TRBV4-2 to TRBJ1-1; maybe TRBD1 (5 bases). Germline CDR1 and CDR2: LGHNA and YNFKEQ. The V gene lost 4 bases and the J gene lost 9 bases, with 15 bases spanning the gap. The CDR3 has 13 residues.

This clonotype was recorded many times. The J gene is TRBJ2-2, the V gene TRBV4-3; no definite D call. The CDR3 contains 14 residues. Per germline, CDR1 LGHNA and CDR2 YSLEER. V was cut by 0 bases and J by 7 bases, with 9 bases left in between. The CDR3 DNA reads TGCGCCAGCAGCCAAGATACTGGATACGGGGAGCTGTTTTTT. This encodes CASSQDTGYGELFF.

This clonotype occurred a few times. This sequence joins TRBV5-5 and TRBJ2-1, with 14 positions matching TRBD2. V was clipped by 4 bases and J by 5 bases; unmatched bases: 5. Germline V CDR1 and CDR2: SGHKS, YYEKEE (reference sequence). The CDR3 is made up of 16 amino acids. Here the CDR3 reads CASSQGTSGRHNEQFF. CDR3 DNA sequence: TGTGCCAGCAGCCAAGGGACTAGCGGGAGACACAATGAGCAGTTCTTC. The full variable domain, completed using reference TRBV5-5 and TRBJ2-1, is DAGVTQSPTHLIKTRGQQVTLRCSPISGHKSVSWYQQVLGQGPQFIFQYYEKEERGRGNFPDRFSARQFPNYSSELNVNALLLGDSALYLCASSQGTSGRHNEQFFGPGTRLTVL.

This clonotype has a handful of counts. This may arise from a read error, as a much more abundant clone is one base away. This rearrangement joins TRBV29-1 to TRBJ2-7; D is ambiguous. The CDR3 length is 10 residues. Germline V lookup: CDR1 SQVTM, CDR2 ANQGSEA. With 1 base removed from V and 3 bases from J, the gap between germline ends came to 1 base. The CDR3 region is CSVEGYEQYF. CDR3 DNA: TGCAGCGTTGAAGGCTACGAGCAGTACTTC.

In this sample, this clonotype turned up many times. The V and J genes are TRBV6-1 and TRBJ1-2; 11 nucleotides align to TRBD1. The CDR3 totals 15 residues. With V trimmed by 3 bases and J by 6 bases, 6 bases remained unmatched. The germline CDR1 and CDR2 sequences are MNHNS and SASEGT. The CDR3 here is CASSDPDRGRHGYTF. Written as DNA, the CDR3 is TGTGCCAGCAGTGACCCGGACAGGGGGCGACATGGCTACACCTTC.

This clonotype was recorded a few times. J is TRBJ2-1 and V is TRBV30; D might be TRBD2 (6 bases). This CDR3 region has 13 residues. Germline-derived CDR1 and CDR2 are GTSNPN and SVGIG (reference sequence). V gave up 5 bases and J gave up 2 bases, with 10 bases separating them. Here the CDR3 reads CAWGGTPYNEQFF. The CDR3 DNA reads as TGTGCCTGGGGCGGGACCCCCTACAATGAGCAGTTCTTC.

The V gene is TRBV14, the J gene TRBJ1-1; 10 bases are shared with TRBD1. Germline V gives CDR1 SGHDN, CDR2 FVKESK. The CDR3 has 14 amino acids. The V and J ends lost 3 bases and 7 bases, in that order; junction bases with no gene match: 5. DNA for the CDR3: TGTGCCAGCAGCCATGACAGGGGGCAACTTGAAGCTTTCTTT. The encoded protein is CASSHDRGQLEAFF. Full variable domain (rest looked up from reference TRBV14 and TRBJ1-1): EAGVTQFPSHSVIEKGQTVTLRCDPISGHDNLYWYRRVMGKEIKFLLHFVKESKQDESGMPNNRFLAERTGGTYSTLKVQPAELEDSGVYFCASSHDRGQLEAFFGQGTRLTVV.

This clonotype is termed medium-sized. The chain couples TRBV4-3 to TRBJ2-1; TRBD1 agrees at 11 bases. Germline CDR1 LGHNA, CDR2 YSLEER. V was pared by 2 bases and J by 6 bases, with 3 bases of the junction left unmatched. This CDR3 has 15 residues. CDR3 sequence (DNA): TGCGCCAGCAGCCAAAAGGGGACAGGGGGCAATGAGCAGTTCTTC. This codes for CASSQKGTGGNEQFF.

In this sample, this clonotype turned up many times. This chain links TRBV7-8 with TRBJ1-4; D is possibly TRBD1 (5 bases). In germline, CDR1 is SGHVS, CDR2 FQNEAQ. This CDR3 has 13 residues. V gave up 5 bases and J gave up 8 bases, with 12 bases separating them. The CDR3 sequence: CASSPPRGEKLFF. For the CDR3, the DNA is TGTGCCAGCAGCCCCCCAAGGGGCGAAAAACTGTTTTTT.

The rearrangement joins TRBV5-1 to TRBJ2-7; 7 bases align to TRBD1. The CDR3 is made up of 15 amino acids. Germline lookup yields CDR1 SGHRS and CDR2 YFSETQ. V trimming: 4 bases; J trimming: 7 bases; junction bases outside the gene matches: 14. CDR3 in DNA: TGCGCCAGCAGCGCGCAGGGGGTCGACACCGGGGAGCAGTACTTC. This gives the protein CASSAQGVDTGEQYF.

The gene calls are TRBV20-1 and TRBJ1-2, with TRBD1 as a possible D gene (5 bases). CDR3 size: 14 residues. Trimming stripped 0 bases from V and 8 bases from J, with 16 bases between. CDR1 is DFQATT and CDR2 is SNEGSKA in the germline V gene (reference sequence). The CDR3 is CSARDREYFGGYTF. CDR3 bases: TGCAGTGCTAGAGACAGGGAGTATTTTGGCGGCTACACCTTC.

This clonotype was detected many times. The CDR3 DNA sequence: TGTGCCAGCAGCTTATCACCTCAGCGTTTTCCAAATCAGCCCCAGCATTTT. Its protein product is CASSLSPQRFPNQPQHF. This chain links TRBV7-2 with TRBJ1-5, with unresolved D. Germline V lookup: CDR1 SGHTA, CDR2 FQGNSA. V was cut by 2 bases and J by 4 bases, with 18 bases left in between. The CDR3 has 17 amino acids.

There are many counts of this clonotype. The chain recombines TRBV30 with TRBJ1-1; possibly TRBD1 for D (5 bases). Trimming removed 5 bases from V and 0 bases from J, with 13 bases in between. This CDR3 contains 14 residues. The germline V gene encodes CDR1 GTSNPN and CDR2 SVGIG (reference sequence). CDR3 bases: TGTGCCTGGCAACCTGGGACGTTGAACACTGAAGCTTTCTTT. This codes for CAWQPGTLNTEAFF.

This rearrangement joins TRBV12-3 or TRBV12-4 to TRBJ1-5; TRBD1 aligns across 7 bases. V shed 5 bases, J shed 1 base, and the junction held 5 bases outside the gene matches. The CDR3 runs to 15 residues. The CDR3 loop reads CASSPGTASNQPQHF. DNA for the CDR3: TGTGCCAGCAGTCCCGGGACAGCGAGCAATCAGCCCCAGCATTTT.

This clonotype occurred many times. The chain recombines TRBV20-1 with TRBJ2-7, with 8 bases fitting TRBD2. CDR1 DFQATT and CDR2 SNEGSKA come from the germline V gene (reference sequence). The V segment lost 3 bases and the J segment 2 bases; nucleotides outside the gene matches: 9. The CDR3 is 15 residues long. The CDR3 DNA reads TGCAGTGCTAGTGTCTACGCGGGAGGACCCTACGAGCAGTACTTC. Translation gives CSASVYAGGPYEQYF.

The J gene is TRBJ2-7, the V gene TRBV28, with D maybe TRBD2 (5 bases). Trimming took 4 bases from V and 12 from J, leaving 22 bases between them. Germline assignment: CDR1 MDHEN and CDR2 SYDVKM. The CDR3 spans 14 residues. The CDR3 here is CASSSISGRHGGYF. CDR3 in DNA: TGTGCCAGCAGTTCGATAAGCGGCCGCCATGGAGGGTACTTC.

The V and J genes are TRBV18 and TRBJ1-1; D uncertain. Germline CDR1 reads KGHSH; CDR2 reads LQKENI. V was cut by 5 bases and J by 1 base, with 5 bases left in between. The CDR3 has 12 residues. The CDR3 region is CASSMENTEAFF. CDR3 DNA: TGTGCCAGCTCAATGGAGAACACTGAAGCTTTCTTT.

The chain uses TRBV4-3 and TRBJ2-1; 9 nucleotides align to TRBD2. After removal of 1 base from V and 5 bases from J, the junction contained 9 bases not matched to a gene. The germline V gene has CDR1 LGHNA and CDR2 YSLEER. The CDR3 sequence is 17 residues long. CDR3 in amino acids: CASSQVFVASGNNEQFF. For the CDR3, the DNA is TGCGCCAGCAGCCAAGTATTTGTGGCTAGCGGGAACAATGAGCAGTTCTTC.

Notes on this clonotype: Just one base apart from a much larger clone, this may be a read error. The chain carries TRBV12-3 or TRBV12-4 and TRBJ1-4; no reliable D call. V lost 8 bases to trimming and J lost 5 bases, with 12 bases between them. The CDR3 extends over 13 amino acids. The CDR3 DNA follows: TGTGCCAGCCGTTCTGGACGGAATGAAAAACTGTTTTTT. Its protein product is CASRSGRNEKLFF.

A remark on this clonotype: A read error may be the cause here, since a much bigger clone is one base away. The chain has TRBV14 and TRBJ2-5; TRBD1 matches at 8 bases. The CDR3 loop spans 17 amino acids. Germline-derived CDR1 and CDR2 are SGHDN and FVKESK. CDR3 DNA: TGTGCCAGCAGCCCGCCGTGGGGACAGGCGAACCAAGAGACCCGGTACTTC. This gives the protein CASSPPWGQANQETRYF.

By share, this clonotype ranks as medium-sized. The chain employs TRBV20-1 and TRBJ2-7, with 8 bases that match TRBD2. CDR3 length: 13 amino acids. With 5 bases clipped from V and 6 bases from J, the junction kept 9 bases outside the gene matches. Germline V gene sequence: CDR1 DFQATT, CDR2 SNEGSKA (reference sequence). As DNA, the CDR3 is TGCAGTGCTCCACGGCCGGGAGGGCCCGAGCAGTACTTC. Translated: CSAPRPGGPEQYF.

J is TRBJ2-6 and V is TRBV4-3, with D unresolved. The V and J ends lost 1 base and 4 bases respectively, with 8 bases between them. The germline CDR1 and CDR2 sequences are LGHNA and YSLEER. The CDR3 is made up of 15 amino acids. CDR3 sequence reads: CASSQGTIGANVLTF. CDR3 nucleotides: TGCGCCAGCAGCCAAGGGACGATAGGGGCCAACGTCCTGACTTTC.